This T cell receptor beta chain was sequenced during a study of CD8+CD57+ T cells in acquired aplastic anemia. Turning to the study itself: Mean yield of DNA from sorted CD4+ and CD8+ cells was approximately 3 ug. Study results and limitations: Patients and controls turned out to have more than 25 CD8+ CDR3 sequences in common. Between the patient and control groups, CD8+ Simpson's diversity did not differ significantly.

With 3 bases clipped from V and 4 bases from J, the junction kept 7 bases outside the gene matches. Germline loops: CDR1 SQVTM, CDR2 ANQGSEA. This CDR3 spans 15 amino acids. Genomic DNA was employed as the template in profiling TCR beta VDJ and CDR3. MiXCR, applied by TCRdb to the reads, yields one record per CDR3 protein. In the table there are about 270,000 distinct CDR3 sequences, roughly three fifths of which are singletons. Points on this clonotype: Antigen specificity is unknown.

V usage is TRBV29-1 and J usage is TRBJ2-5; 11 nucleotides line up with TRBD2. The TCR comes from a human donor with severe aplastic anemia or a healthy control (not recorded which). The material sequenced was sorted CD4+, CD8+, or CD8+CD57+ T cells (not recorded which) from PBMCs. The CDR3 here is CSVDLLAGEGETQYF. The CDR3 bases are TGCAGCGTTGATCTACTAGCGGGGGAAGGAGAGACCCAGTACTTC.